This TCR beta chain comes out of a study of T cells in Graves' hyperthyroidism and ophthalmopathy. Overall study context: Initial diagnosis, before any treatment, was when peripheral blood was collected. Findings of the study overall: By a 13 V-J model, ophthalmopathy was set apart from stable hyperthyroidism.

From approximately 9.1 ml of fresh peripheral blood, PBMCs were isolated. It was RNA transcripts that yielded the amplified TCR beta CDR3 regions. Initially, a first-round RT-PCR of the TCR CDR3 employed the HTBI primer set. TCRdb called the multiplex PCR reads again in MiXCR, with one record for every CDR3 protein. The table has nearly 600,000 distinct CDR3 sequences, approximately 15% seen once. Germline V gene lookup returns CDR1 MNHEY and CDR2 SMNVEV (reference sequence). The J segment lost 2 bases and the V segment lost 3 bases, leaving 2 bases of the junction unmatched. This CDR3 is 16 amino acids long. Only one count was recorded for this clonotype. Its specificity is not known.

The material sequenced was blood. The rearrangement joins TRBV27 to TRBJ2-1; 12 bases fit TRBD2. The TCR was taken from a woman aged 25 to 39 with Graves' hyperthyroidism that later progressed to Graves' ophthalmopathy. CDR3 sequence: CASSFLAGGPYNEQFF. In nucleotides, the CDR3 is TGTGCCAGCAGTTTTCTAGCGGGAGGGCCCTACAATGAGCAGTTCTTC.